Sequencing of this TCR beta chain was carried out in a study of T cells in Graves' hyperthyroidism and ophthalmopathy. Study as a whole: Peripheral blood draws took place at initial diagnosis, ahead of any treatment.

Aged 18 to 65, the patients had hyperthyroidism that was newly diagnosed and had lasted under 2 months. Uncontrolled infection, other autoimmune disease, pregnancy and lactation each barred patients from inclusion. Fresh peripheral blood, 9.5 to 10 ml of it, supplied the PBMCs. There were TCR beta CDR3 regions amplified from RNA transcripts. HTBI primers were used for first-round RT-PCR of the TCR CDR3. TCRdb passed the multiplex PCR reads through MiXCR, listing each CDR3 protein once. In the table there are more than 550,000 distinct CDR3 sequences, around 20% of which are singletons. Trimming stripped 5 bases from V and 4 bases from J, with 16 bases between. The CDR3 has 14 amino acids. CDR1 is DFQATT and CDR2 is SNEGSKA in the germline V gene (reference sequence). This clonotype was found many times.

The rearrangement links TRBV20-1 to TRBJ2-3; a possible D gene is TRBD1 (5 bases). The receptor was isolated from a woman aged 45-59 years with Graves' hyperthyroidism that later progressed to Graves' ophthalmopathy. The material sequenced was blood. The CDR3 DNA reads as TGCAGTGCTCACCTGGGTGTAGGGGCAGATACGCAGTATTTT. Protein product: CSAHLGVGADTQYF.